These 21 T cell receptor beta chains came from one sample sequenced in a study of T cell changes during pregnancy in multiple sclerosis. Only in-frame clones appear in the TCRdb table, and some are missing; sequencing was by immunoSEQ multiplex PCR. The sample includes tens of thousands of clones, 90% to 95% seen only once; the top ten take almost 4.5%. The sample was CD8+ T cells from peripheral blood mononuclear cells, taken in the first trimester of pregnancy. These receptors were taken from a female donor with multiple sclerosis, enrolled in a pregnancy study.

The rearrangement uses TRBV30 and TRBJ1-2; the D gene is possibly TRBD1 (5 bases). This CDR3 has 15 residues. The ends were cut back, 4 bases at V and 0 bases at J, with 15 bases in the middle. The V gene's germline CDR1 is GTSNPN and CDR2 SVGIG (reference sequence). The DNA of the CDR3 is TGTGCCTGGACCCGTTTGGACACTTCTAACTATGGCTACACCTTC. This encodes CAWTRLDTSNYGYTF.

The DNA for the CDR3 is TGTGCCAGCAGCCACTCGGGACAGGGGGCAGCCGGGGAGCTGTTTTTT. It is translated as CASSHSGQGAAGELFF. V gene TRBV28 combines with J gene TRBJ2-2, with TRBD1 identical over 12 bases. Germline CDR1 reads MDHEN; CDR2 reads SYDVKM. CDR3 length: 16 residues. V was clipped by 6 bases and J by 6 bases; unmatched bases: 8.

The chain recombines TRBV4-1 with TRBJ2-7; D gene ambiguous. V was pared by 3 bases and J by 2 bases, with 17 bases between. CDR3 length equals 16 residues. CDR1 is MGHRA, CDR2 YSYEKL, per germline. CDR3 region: CASSHLSSSYTYEQYF. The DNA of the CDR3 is TGCGCCAGCAGCCACCTCTCCTCGAGTTATACCTACGAGCAGTACTTC.

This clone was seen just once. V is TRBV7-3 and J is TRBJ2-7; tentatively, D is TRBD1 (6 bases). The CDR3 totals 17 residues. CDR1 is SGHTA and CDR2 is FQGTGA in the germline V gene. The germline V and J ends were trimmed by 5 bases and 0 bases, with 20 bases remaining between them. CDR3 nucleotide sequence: TGTGCCAGCAGCCCGACAGGCGGACCCTGGAACTCCTACGAGCAGTACTTC. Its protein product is CASSPTGGPWNSYEQYF.

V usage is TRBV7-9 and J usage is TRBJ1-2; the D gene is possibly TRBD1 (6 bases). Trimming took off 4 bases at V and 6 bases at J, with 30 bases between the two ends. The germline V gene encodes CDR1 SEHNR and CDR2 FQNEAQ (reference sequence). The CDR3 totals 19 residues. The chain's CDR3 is CASSSPTSLKRGRMDGYTF. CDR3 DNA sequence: TGTGCCAGCAGCTCACCGACTAGTTTAAAGCGGGGGCGCATGGATGGCTACACCTTC.

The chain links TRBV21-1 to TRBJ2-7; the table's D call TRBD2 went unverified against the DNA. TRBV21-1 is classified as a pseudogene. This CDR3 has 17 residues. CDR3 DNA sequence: TGTGCCAGCAGCCCTTGGACTAGCGGGAGTCCCTCCTACGAGCAGTACTTC. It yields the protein CASSPWTSGSPSYEQYF.

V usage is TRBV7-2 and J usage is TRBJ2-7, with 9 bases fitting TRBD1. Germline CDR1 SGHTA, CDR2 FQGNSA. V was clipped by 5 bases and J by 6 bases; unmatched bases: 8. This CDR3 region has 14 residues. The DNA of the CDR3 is TGTGCCAGCAGCCTCGTATGGACAGGGGTCGAGCAGTACTTC. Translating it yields CASSLVWTGVEQYF.

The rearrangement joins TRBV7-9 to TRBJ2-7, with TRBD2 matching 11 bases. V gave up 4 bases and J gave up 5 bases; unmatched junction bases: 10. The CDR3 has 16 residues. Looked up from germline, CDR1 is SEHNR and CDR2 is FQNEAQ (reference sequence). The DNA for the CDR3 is TGTGCCAGCAGCTCAAATCTAGCGGGAGGCGGGGACGAGCAGTACTTC. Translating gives CASSSNLAGGGDEQYF. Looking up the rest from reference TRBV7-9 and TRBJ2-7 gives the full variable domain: DTGVSQNPRHKITKRGQNVTFRCDPISEHNRLYWYRQTLGQGPEFLTYFQNEAQLEKSRLLSDRFSAERPKGSFSTLEIQRTEQGDSAMYLCASSSNLAGGGDEQYFGPGTRLTVT.

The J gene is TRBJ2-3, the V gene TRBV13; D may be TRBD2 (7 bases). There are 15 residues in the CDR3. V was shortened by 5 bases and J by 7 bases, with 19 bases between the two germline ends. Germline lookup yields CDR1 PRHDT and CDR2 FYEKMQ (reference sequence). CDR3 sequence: CASSPPTGGDYTQYF. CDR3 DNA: TGTGCCAGCAGCCCGCCTACGGGGGGCGATTATACGCAGTATTTT.

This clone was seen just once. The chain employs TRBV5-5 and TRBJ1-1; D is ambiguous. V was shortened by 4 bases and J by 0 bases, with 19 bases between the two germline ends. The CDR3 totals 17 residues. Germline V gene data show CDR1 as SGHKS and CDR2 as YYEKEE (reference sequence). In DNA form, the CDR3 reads TGTGCCAGCAGCCAGAAATACACGCTTACCATGAACACTGAAGCTTTCTTT. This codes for CASSQKYTLTMNTEAFF.

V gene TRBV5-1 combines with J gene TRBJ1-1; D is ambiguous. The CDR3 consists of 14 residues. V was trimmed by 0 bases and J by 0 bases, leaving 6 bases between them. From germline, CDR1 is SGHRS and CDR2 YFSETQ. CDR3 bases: TGCGCCAGCAGCTTGGGACACCTGAACACTGAAGCTTTCTTT. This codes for CASSLGHLNTEAFF. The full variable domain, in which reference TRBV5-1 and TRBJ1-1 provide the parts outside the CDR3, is KAGVTQTPRYLIKTRGQQVTLSCSPISGHRSVSWYQQTPGQGLQFLFEYFSETQRNKGNFPGRFSGRQFSNSRSEMNVSTLELGDSALYLCASSLGHLNTEAFFGQGTRLTVV.

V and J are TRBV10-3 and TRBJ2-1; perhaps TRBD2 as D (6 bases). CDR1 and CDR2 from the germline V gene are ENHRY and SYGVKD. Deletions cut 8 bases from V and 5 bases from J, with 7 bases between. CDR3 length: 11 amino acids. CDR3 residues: CAIRGDNEQFF. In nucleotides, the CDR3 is TGTGCCATCCGCGGGGACAATGAGCAGTTCTTC.

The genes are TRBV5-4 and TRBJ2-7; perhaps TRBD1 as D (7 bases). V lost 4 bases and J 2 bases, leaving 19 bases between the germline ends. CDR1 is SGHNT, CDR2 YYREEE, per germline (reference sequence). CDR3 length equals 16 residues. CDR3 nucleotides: TGTGCCAGCAGCCCGGAGGGGGCCAGGGCTGCCTACGAGCAGTACTTC. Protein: CASSPEGARAAYEQYF.

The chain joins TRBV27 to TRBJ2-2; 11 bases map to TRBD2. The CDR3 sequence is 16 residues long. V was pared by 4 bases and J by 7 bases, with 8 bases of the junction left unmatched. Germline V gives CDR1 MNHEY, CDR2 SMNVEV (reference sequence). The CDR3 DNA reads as TGTGCCAGCAGTTCGTTAGCGGGGGGGCCGATCGGGGAGCTGTTTTTT. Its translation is CASSSLAGGPIGELFF.

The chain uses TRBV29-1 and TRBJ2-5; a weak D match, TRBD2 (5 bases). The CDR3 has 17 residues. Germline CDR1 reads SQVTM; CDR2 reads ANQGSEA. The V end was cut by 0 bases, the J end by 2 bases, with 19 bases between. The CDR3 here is CSVEDPEGRHPQETQYF. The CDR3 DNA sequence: TGCAGCGTTGAAGATCCTGAAGGGAGACACCCTCAAGAGACCCAGTACTTC. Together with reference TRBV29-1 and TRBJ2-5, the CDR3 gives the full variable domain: SAVISQKPSRDICQRGTSLTIQCQVDSQVTMMFWYRQQPGQSLTLIATANQGSEATYESGFVIDKFPISRPNLTFSTLTVSNMSPEDSSIYLCSVEDPEGRHPQETQYFGPGTRLLVL.

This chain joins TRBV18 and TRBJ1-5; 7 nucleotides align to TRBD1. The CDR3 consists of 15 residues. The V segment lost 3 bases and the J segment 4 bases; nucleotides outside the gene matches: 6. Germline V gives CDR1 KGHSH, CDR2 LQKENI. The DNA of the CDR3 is TGTGCCAGCTCACCGGTGGGACAGAGGAATCAGCCCCAGCATTTT. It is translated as CASSPVGQRNQPQHF.

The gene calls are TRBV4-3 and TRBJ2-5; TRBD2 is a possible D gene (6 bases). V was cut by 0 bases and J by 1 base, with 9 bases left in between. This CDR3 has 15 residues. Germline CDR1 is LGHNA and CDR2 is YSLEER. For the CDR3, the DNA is TGCGCCAGCAGCCAAGATAGGAGGGGCCAAGAGACCCAGTACTTC. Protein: CASSQDRRGQETQYF.

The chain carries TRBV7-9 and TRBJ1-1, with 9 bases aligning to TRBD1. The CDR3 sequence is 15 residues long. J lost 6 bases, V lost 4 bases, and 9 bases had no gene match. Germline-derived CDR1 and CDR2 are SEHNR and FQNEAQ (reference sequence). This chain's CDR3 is CASSSPGQGYSEAFF. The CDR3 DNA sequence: TGTGCCAGCAGCTCACCGGGACAGGGTTATTCTGAAGCTTTCTTT.

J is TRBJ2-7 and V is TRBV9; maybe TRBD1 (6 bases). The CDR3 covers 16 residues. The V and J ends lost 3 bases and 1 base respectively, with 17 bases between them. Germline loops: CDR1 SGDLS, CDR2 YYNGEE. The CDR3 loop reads CASSGALGTPSYEQYF. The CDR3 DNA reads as TGTGCCAGCAGCGGAGCCCTCGGGACACCTTCCTACGAGCAGTACTTC.

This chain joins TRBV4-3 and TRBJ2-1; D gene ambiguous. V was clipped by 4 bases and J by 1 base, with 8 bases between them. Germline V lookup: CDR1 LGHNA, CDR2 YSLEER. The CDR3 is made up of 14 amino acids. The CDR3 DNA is TGCGCCAGCAGCCCCCTTAGATCCTACAATGAGCAGTTCTTC. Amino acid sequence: CASSPLRSYNEQFF.

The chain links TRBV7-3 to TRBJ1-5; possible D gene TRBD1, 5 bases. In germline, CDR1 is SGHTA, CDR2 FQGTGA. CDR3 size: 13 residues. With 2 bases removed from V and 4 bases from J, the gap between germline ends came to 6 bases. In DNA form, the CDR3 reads TGTGCCAGCAGCTTAGGGGCGAATCAGCCCCAGCATTTT. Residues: CASSLGANQPQHF.